A selection of T cell receptor beta chains follows, all from one sample in a study of CD8+ T cells in alopecia areata. Generated by immunoSEQ multiplex PCR, the TCRdb table keeps only in-frame clones and is missing some. This table has about 180,000 clones, around 63% appearing once. Material: CD4+ T cells sorted from blood, obtained at week 0. All receptors derive from a human donor with alopecia areata. CDR3s leave out the opening cysteine and the closing phenylalanine or tryptophan.

TRBV29-1 | SAADNEQF
TRBV19 | ASRRAGNQPQH
TRBV6-5 | ASSYSGGVTEAF
TRBV29-1 | SVEEGYGYT
TRBV2 | ASSEELGNSPLH
TRBV30 | AWRSANYGYT
TRBV5-1 | ASSLTAQETQY
TRBV19 | ASMLGLASNEQF
TRBV29-1 | GWQVSTTGELF
TRBV10-3 | AISEGQSGELF
TRBV19 | ASSTNYGYT
TRBV27 | ASSFDSNYGYT
TRBV4-3 | ASSSQAGGEDTQY
TRBV29-1 | SVESDRAYGYT
TRBV7-8 | ASSLGRGSGANVLT
TRBV15 | ATSNGGLNEQF
TRBV19 | ASRTGGSTDTQY
TRBV19 | ASSIQGYGYT
TRBV4-3 | ASSQEMRINYGYT
TRBV5-6 | ASSLNRVYEQY
TRBV30 | AWSAGYTEAF
TRBV4-3 | ASSQDPRVGYT
TRBV15 | ATSREGPVTAGNTEAF
TRBV10-3 | AISEYREGTEAF
TRBV7-2 | ASSPYFTGELF
TRBV30 | AWSVGQFYGYT
TRBV30 | AWSLGIGYT
TRBV4-3 | ASSQDSGRGVEQY
TRBV7-2 | ASSPDPYNQPQH
TRBV7-9 | ASSPSGSSYNSPLH
TRBV13 | ASSLGGRDSPLH
TRBV7-3 | ASSQTSGVNEQF
TRBV25-1 | ASGGKGDTEAF
TRBV13 | ASSFGVGATDTQY
TRBV11-2 | ASRRPGRQETQY
TRBV30 | AWSPYRVGAYGYT
TRBV29-1 | SVRLGEGYT
TRBV10-2 | ASSDWAGKGTDTQY
TRBV30 | AWSRRVPSGELF
TRBV14 | ASSQTGTHNSPLH
TRBV29-1 | SVGDTNGRGYT
TRBV29-1 | SVEGQGVLGYT
TRBV5-1 | ASGSGGGGDTQY
TRBV29-1 | SVVGEDYGYT
TRBV13 | ASSVNPSSYNEQF
TRBV23-1 | ASSPSRGNTEAF
TRBV30 | AWTPTGAIAF
TRBV20-1 | SADADEAF
TRBV27 | ASSGTGREKLF
TRBV10-3 | AISEVRETQY
TRBV5-1 | ASSSYGDGEFSEQF
TRBV7-2 | ASSLVNQPQH
TRBV5-6 | ASSGGLLNRGRNYEQY
TRBV9 | ASSVGVGGADLAF
TRBV5-1 | ASSREGQASPLH
TRBV7-2 | ASTLWLMPGNTIY
TRBV4-3 | ASSQGGNQPQH
TRBV6-5 | ASTRDRANNEQF